The source of this TCR beta chain is a study of T cells after yellow fever vaccination. Turning to the study itself: The SMART-Seq v4 Ultra Low Input method served to prepare the low-cell-number fractions. Study-wide points: Most clones from primary vaccination resurfaced after the booster (approximately 97% CD4, around 90% CD8). Repertoires sorted by FACS could include abundant clonotypes that are contaminants from the bulk population.

This clonotype was seen repeatedly, ten times or more. Its antigen is still unknown. The germline V gene has CDR1 MGHRA and CDR2 YSYEKL. The CDR3 covers 17 residues. V lost 4 bases, J lost 0 bases, and 18 bases lay in between. 5'RACE template switching generated TCR cDNA, adding a universal primer site and UMIs. TCRdb reprocessed the 5' RACE reads via MiXCR and lists one record per CDR3 protein. The repertoire holds hundreds of thousands of distinct CDR3 sequences, with over 4.5% as singletons. The chain combines TRBV4-1 with TRBJ2-5; tentative D call: TRBD1 (6 bases). The sequenced sample was CD4+ T cells sorted from PBMCs, obtained on the day of the yellow fever booster vaccination. The TCR sequence derives from a man aged 18 to 29 who received the YFV17D yellow fever vaccine. The CDR3, as DNA: TGCGCCAGCAGCCCCCTGGGGGCTTCGCGGTACCAAGAGACCCAGTACTTC. This gives the protein CASSPLGASRYQETQYF.